The T cell receptor (beta chain) under discussion was sequenced for a study of blood T cell repertoires in COVID-19 (dated by TCRdb to the early 2020s). A note on the overall study: Samples covering the acute and convalescent phases of COVID-19 were provided by collaborators in the United States, Italy and Spain. The sample metadata nearly always contained a de-identified subject ID, COVID-19 status, age in years and sex. The repertoires were released in a freely available public database intended as a resource for research on the immune response to SARS-CoV-2. Where available, HLA class I and class II types were obtained from metadata supplied by the sample provider rather than from assay-based typing. Samples came from the ongoing ImmuneRACE study (first 160 participants) plus 1,254 subjects from 6 global collaborators. The prospective study material was composed of cDNA or gDNA derived from T cells, B-cell-depleted T cells, or PBMCs. Deeply sampled blood TCRbeta repertoires from subjects exposed to, actively infected with, or recovered from COVID-19 were included in the dataset.

Whole blood was collected in K2EDTA tubes by collaborating institutions according to the institutions' own protocols. For TCRbeta analysis, collaborator samples were shipped as frozen whole blood, as isolated PBMCs, or as DNA extracted from either sample type. From the germline V gene, CDR1 is SGDLS and CDR2 is YYNGEE. V is cut back by 3 bases and J by 1 base, with 4 bases in the junction unmatched. There are 14 amino acids in the CDR3, from cysteine to phenylalanine inclusive. Here the CDR3 DNA is all that survives: 42 bases in frame from base 1. As regards this clone: Its binding antigen is unknown. No base qualities exist here, and no much larger clone lies one base off it.

The immunoSEQ Assay, a bias-controlled multiplex PCR, was used to amplify TCRbeta CDR3 regions from genomic DNA. The paper's data handling went like this. The number of nucleated cells in each sample was estimated from the amplification of reference gene primers within the assay. To quantify the absolute abundance of each unique TCRbeta CDR3 rearrangement, sequence reads were collapsed and filtered. For each sample, productive Simpson clonality was calculated as the square root of Simpson's diversity index over productive rearrangements. This immuneACCESS table, as held by TCRdb, lists in-frame sequences with V and J called but not all clones. Of the missing ones, under half trace to an unresolved V gene in checked studies; the others have no known cause. V and J calls and clone size come straight from that table; D and trimming were deduced from the DNA. The sample table contains 150,000 to 160,000 clones; only one count was recorded for around nine tenths of them. Jointly, the top ten make up about 2.5% of the sample.

What the authors observed across the whole study: The amount of clinical and demographic metadata varied by source and participant and was provided uncurated.

The chain employs TRBV9 and TRBJ2-7; the central 7 bases match TRBD1. Sequenced material: peripheral blood. The TCR sequence derives from a woman in her 70s with acute or convalescent COVID-19. This receptor has the CDR3 CASSGRDSSYEQYF. The sequenced DNA: TGTGCCAGCAGCGGCCGGGACAGTTCCTACGAGCAGTACTTC.